Sequencing of this T cell receptor beta chain was carried out in a study of memory CD4+ T cells and cytomegalovirus serostatus. Broader study findings: Of 150 to 200 reported CMV TCRbeta sequences, under 70 were found in memory CD4+ repertoires. Suggested: most of the CMV-linked TCR signature lies in CD4+ memory cells. CMV serostatus prediction reached median AUC about 0.96, or 0.93 with US-trained model.

Concerning this clone itself: Antigen specificity is unknown.

Single viable CD3+CD4+CD8-CD45RO+ cells were sorted as the memory CD4+ T cells. Donors' CMV status reflects serum IgG against pp150, pp28, p38, p52. Profiled with immunoSEQ multiplex PCR; TCRdb holds only in-frame clones, not every one. Of roughly 60,000 clones listed, about 81% are singletons. Specimen: memory CD4+ T cells from blood. The clonotype originates from an adult in good health and CMV-seronegative.

CDR3 coding DNA: TGTGCCAGCAGTTCCCCCCGGACCAACCTGAACTATGGCTACACCTTC. Encoded protein: CASSSPRTNLNYGYTF. The genes are TRBV28 and TRBJ1-2; unclear D gene. The CDR3 spans 16 residues. V lost 4 bases and J lost 2, with 17 bases in between. Per the germline V gene, CDR1 is MDHEN and CDR2 is SYDVKM.